A selection of T cell receptor beta chains follows, all from one sample in a study of cytomegalovirus exposure and HLA in healthy donors. Profiling relied on immunoSEQ multiplex PCR, and the TCRdb table lists in-frame clones only, not all of them. The data hold about 300,000 clones, with 85% to 90% observed a single time. The sample taken for sequencing was PBMCs. These receptor sequences come from a woman under 30 in good health and CMV-seronegative. Each CDR3 is given with its conserved first and last residue. D genes are given only for firm matches. Expanded clones are given a class, and other clones once, few, many or no size at all.

j_gene: TRBJ2-3
d_gene: NA
v_gene: TRBV2
abundance: once
CDR3nt: TGTGCCAGCAGTCCCCAAACTACCCGCACAGATACGCAGTATTTT
CDR3aa: CASSPQTTRTDTQYF

j_gene: TRBJ1-2
d_gene: TRBD1
v_gene: TRBV5-1
abundance: NA
CDR3nt: TGCGCCAGCAGCTTGGATGGGCTCCCAGACAGGGGTGGCTACACCTTC
CDR3aa: CASSLDGLPDRGGYTF

j_gene: TRBJ2-5
d_gene: NA
v_gene: TRBV7-3
abundance: NA
CDR3nt: TGTGCCAGCAGCTTAAGGGGCCGGGAGACCCAGTACTTC
CDR3aa: CASSLRGRETQYF

j_gene: TRBJ1-1
d_gene: TRBD1
v_gene: TRBV4-1
abundance: NA
CDR3nt: TGCGCCAGCAGCCAAGATCCCTCAGGGGGCACTGAAGCTTTCTTT
CDR3aa: CASSQDPSGGTEAFF

j_gene: TRBJ1-2
d_gene: NA
v_gene: TRBV7-3
abundance: NA
CDR3nt: TGTGCCAGCAGCTTAACCGCGGGGGCAGGTGGCTACACCTTC
CDR3aa: CASSLTAGAGGYTF

j_gene: TRBJ2-7
d_gene: TRBD2
v_gene: TRBV5-1
abundance: once
CDR3nt: TGCGCCAGCAGCTTGGCGGGACTAGCGCTTTACGAGCAGTACTTC
CDR3aa: CASSLAGLALYEQYF

j_gene: TRBJ1-2
d_gene: TRBD1
v_gene: TRBV13
abundance: NA
CDR3nt: TGTGCCAGTCGGGAACAGGGGGGCTATGGCTACACCTTC
CDR3aa: CASREQGGYGYTF

j_gene: TRBJ1-2
d_gene: NA
v_gene: TRBV5-8
abundance: NA
CDR3nt: TGTGCCAGCAGAAAGAGACAAGACTATGGCTACACCTTC
CDR3aa: CASRKRQDYGYTF

j_gene: TRBJ2-2
d_gene: NA
v_gene: TRBV11-2
abundance: NA
CDR3nt: TGTGCCAGCAGCCGGGGCCCCCCGTTGGGGGGCACCGGGGAGCTGTTTTTT
CDR3aa: CASSRGPPLGGTGELFF

j_gene: TRBJ2-1
d_gene: NA
v_gene: TRBV28
abundance: NA
CDR3nt: TGTGCCAGCAGTCCTTGGAGGGCTGACAACAATGAGCAGTTCTTC
CDR3aa: CASSPWRADNNEQFF

j_gene: TRBJ2-7
d_gene: TRBD1
v_gene: TRBV29-1
abundance: NA
CDR3nt: TGCAGCGTGTCAAGAGGGGCAGGGGGCTACGAGCAGTACTTC
CDR3aa: CSVSRGAGGYEQYF

j_gene: TRBJ2-1
d_gene: NA
v_gene: TRBV7-2
abundance: NA
CDR3nt: TGTGCCAGCAGGCAGAAAGGGGTCTCCTACAATGAGCAGTTCTTC
CDR3aa: CASRQKGVSYNEQFF

j_gene: TRBJ1-6
d_gene: NA
v_gene: TRBV2
abundance: NA
CDR3nt: TGTGCCAGCACCGGGATCCCCAATTCACCCCTCCACTTT
CDR3aa: CASTGIPNSPLHF

j_gene: TRBJ2-3
d_gene: NA
v_gene: TRBV10-2
abundance: once
CDR3nt: TGCGCCAGCAGTGCTGACTTAGCGGATACGCAGTATTTT
CDR3aa: CASSADLADTQYF

j_gene: TRBJ2-3
d_gene: TRBD1
v_gene: TRBV6-6
abundance: NA
CDR3nt: TGTGCCAGCAGTTACGACAGGGTTTCAGATACGCAGTATTTT
CDR3aa: CASSYDRVSDTQYF

j_gene: TRBJ2-7
d_gene: TRBD2
v_gene: TRBV7-8
abundance: NA
CDR3nt: TGTGCCAGCAGCCCAGAGACTAGCGCTCAGTACTTC
CDR3aa: CASSPETSAQYF

j_gene: TRBJ2-4
d_gene: NA
v_gene: TRBV27
abundance: NA
CDR3nt: TGTGCCAGCAGTTTATCCGGCATTCAGTACTTC
CDR3aa: CASSLSGIQYF

j_gene: TRBJ2-7
d_gene: NA
v_gene: TRBV6-1
abundance: NA
CDR3nt: TGTGCCAGCAGTGTTTTTTTGGGGGCTGAGGGGTACTTC
CDR3aa: CASSVFLGAEGYF

j_gene: TRBJ2-1
d_gene: TRBD2
v_gene: TRBV4-3
abundance: NA
CDR3nt: TGCGCCAGCAGTCCCGGGAGGAACTCCTACAATGAGCAGTTCTTC
CDR3aa: CASSPGRNSYNEQFF

j_gene: TRBJ1-5
d_gene: NA
v_gene: TRBV5-4
abundance: NA
CDR3nt: TGTGCCAGCAGCTTGGAGCCAGGGGGCAATCAGCCCCAGCATTTT
CDR3aa: CASSLEPGGNQPQHF

j_gene: TRBJ2-7
d_gene: NA
v_gene: TRBV4-1
abundance: NA
CDR3nt: TGCGCCAGCAGCCAAGTTTCGGGGTTCCTTTACGAGCAGTACTTC
CDR3aa: CASSQVSGFLYEQYF

j_gene: TRBJ1-2
d_gene: TRBD1
v_gene: TRBV15
abundance: NA
CDR3nt: TGTGCCACCAGCAGAGCCCACGACAGGGGGAGCGGCTACACCTTC
CDR3aa: CATSRAHDRGSGYTF

j_gene: TRBJ1-5
d_gene: NA
v_gene: TRBV25-1
abundance: NA
CDR3nt: TGTGCCAGCAGTGAGGTCGGGGGAAGCAATCAGCCCCAGCATTTT
CDR3aa: CASSEVGGSNQPQHF

j_gene: TRBJ1-1
d_gene: NA
v_gene: TRBV7-2
abundance: NA
CDR3nt: TGTGCCAGCCGTGGGCAGAGGAACACTGAAGCTTTCTTT
CDR3aa: CASRGQRNTEAFF

j_gene: TRBJ2-1
d_gene: NA
v_gene: TRBV27
abundance: NA
CDR3nt: TGTGCCAGCAGCCTTGCTGCGGAAAGCTCCTACAATGAGCAGTTCTTC
CDR3aa: CASSLAAESSYNEQFF

j_gene: TRBJ1-5
d_gene: NA
v_gene: TRBV28
abundance: once
CDR3nt: TGTGCCAGCATCATGAGCCCTAGCAATCAGCCCCAGCATTTT
CDR3aa: CASIMSPSNQPQHF